A selection of T cell receptor beta chains follows, all from one sample in a study of shared clonotypes between healthy human individuals. Data came from immunoSEQ multiplex PCR; TCRdb stores just in-frame clones and leaves some out. The data show 450,000 to 500,000 clones, with approximately 82% seen just once and around 11% held by the top ten. The sample taken for sequencing was PBMCs. All receptors come from a woman between 35 and 50 years old in good health. Some clones in this sample may be carry-over from other donors' samples. CDR3s include the opening cysteine and the closing phenylalanine or tryptophan. Fields, in order: V gene, clone size, D gene, J gene, CDR3 protein, CDR3 DNA. The D gene is left open where the match is weak. Part of the rows lack a size; the others show once, few, many or a class for expanded clones.

TRBV13	-	-	TRBJ1-2	CASSFFPSGLLYVAYGYTF	TGTGCCAGCAGTTTTTTCCCGTCGGGACTGCTCTATGTAGCCTATGGCTACACCTTC
TRBV19	-	-	TRBJ2-7	CASSSSGALSYEQYF	TGTGCCAGTAGTTCCAGCGGAGCCCTCTCCTACGAGCAGTACTTC
TRBV7-2	-	TRBD1	TRBJ2-7	CASSPTGTGYYEQYF	TGTGCCAGCAGCCCGACCGGGACAGGGTACTACGAGCAGTACTTC
TRBV28	-	TRBD2	TRBJ2-1	CASSSINSGSNEQFF	TGTGCCAGCAGTTCAATAAATAGCGGGAGCAATGAGCAGTTCTTC
TRBV7-8	-	TRBD1	TRBJ1-5	CASSFDRDYQPQHF	TGTGCCAGCAGCTTTGACAGGGACTATCAGCCCCAGCATTTT
TRBV4-1	-	-	TRBJ2-1	CASSQERGPYNEQFF	TGCGCCAGCAGCCAAGAGCGGGGCCCCTACAATGAGCAGTTCTTC
TRBV18	few	TRBD1	TRBJ2-1	CASSEGQGWYNEQFF	TGTGCCAGCTCAGAGGGACAGGGTTGGTACAATGAGCAGTTCTTC
TRBV5-1	-	TRBD1	TRBJ1-4	CASSLGQGATNEKLFF	TGCGCCAGCAGCCTAGGACAGGGGGCAACTAATGAAAAACTGTTTTTT
TRBV21-1	-	-	TRBJ2-7	CASSKSAAPGALDEQYF	TGTGCCAGCAGCAAATCCGCCGCCCCCGGGGCTCTGGACGAGCAGTACTTC
TRBV6-1	-	-	TRBJ2-3	CASSDYSEGSDTQYF	TGTGCCAGCAGTGATTACAGCGAGGGGTCAGATACGCAGTATTTT
TRBV7-8	-	TRBD2	TRBJ2-1	CASSSPPTSGGQFF	TGTGCCAGCAGCTCCCCCCCGACTAGCGGGGGGCAGTTCTTC
TRBV7-2	-	-	TRBJ2-5	CASRSTAETQYF	TGTGCCAGCAGATCGACAGCGGAGACCCAGTACTTC
TRBV28	-	TRBD1	TRBJ1-2	CASSLETGGSYGYTF	TGTGCCAGCAGTCTCGAAACAGGGGGGTCATATGGCTACACCTTC
TRBV28	-	-	TRBJ2-3	CASNYPDTQYF	TGTGCCAGCAATTATCCAGATACGCAGTATTTT
TRBV4-1	-	-	TRBJ1-1	CASSQGTPRRTEAFF	TGCGCCAGCAGCCAAGGGACACCGCGAAGAACTGAAGCTTTCTTT
TRBV18	-	TRBD2	TRBJ2-7	CASSSGGEDEQYF	TGTGCCAGCTCCTCGGGGGGGGAGGACGAGCAGTACTTC
TRBV6-5	-	TRBD2	TRBJ2-7	CASSVSSGSSWEQYF	TGTGCCAGCAGCGTGAGTAGCGGGAGTTCGTGGGAGCAGTACTTC
TRBV5-1	-	-	TRBJ2-7	CASSLLQGSEQYF	TGCGCCAGCAGCTTGTTACAGGGAAGCGAGCAGTACTTC
TRBV7-3	-	-	TRBJ2-1	CASSLMSSPSNEQFF	TGTGCCAGCAGCTTAATGAGCTCCCCGTCCAATGAGCAGTTCTTC
TRBV6-1	once	TRBD1	TRBJ1-2	CASSAGQGTYGYTF	TGTGCCAGCAGTGCCGGACAGGGAACCTATGGCTACACCTTC
TRBV29-1	few	TRBD2	TRBJ2-1	CSVDRGASGYNEQFF	TGCAGCGTTGATAGGGGAGCTAGCGGTTACAATGAGCAGTTCTTC
TRBV6-1	many	TRBD2	TRBJ2-5	CASSQLAGDSETQYF	TGTGCCAGCAGTCAGCTAGCGGGAGATTCTGAGACCCAGTACTTC
TRBV30	-	TRBD1	TRBJ1-2	CAWIDRGSGGYTF	TGTGCCTGGATCGACAGGGGTAGCGGCGGCTACACCTTC
TRBV5-1	-	TRBD2	TRBJ2-1	CASSSRTAGGEQFF	TGCGCCAGCAGCTCTCGAACGGCGGGGGGCGAGCAGTTCTTC
TRBV29-1	-	-	TRBJ2-3	CSVVGVFGTDTQYF	TGCAGCGTGGTAGGGGTGTTCGGGACAGATACGCAGTATTTT
TRBV28	-	-	TRBJ1-2	CASSSPGRSGGGYTF	TGTGCCAGCAGCTCCCCCGGCAGGAGCGGGGGCGGCTACACCTTC
TRBV28	-	-	TRBJ1-2	CASSDRDGYTF	TGTGCCAGCAGCGACCGAGATGGCTACACCTTC
TRBV30	-	TRBD1	TRBJ1-5	CAWRTAGTGGSQPQHF	TGTGCCTGGAGAACCGCCGGGACAGGGGGTAGTCAGCCCCAGCATTTT
TRBV4-2	-	-	TRBJ2-6	CASSLSSGSGANVLTF	TGTGCCAGCAGCCTTTCGTCGGGGTCTGGGGCCAACGTCCTGACTTTC
TRBV6-1	-	-	TRBJ2-7	CASSEVLTGYEQYF	TGTGCCAGCAGTGAAGTTCTCACAGGGTACGAGCAGTACTTC
TRBV6-1	-	-	TRBJ2-7	CASSEAGATYEQYF	TGTGCCAGCAGTGAGGCGGGGGCCACCTACGAGCAGTACTTC
TRBV7-9	-	-	TRBJ2-3	CASSLLRSPDTQYF	TGTGCCAGCAGCCTGCTGCGGAGTCCAGATACGCAGTATTTT
TRBV7-3	-	TRBD1	TRBJ1-1	CASSLGGQLPSTEAFF	TGTGCCAGCAGCTTAGGGGGACAGTTACCTTCCACTGAAGCTTTCTTT
TRBV4-1	-	TRBD2	TRBJ2-1	CASSPGLAGWRQFF	TGCGCCAGCAGCCCTGGACTAGCGGGATGGAGGCAGTTCTTC
TRBV5-1	-	-	TRBJ1-2	CASSLDAGGYGYTF	TGCGCCAGCAGCTTGGATGCAGGCGGCTATGGCTACACCTTC
TRBV7-2	-	TRBD1	TRBJ2-7	CASSQGQGPGYEQYF	TGTGCCAGCAGCCAGGGACAGGGACCGGGCTACGAGCAGTACTTC
TRBV6-6	few	-	TRBJ1-4	CASSRTEKLFF	TGTGCCAGCAGTAGGACTGAAAAACTGTTTTTT
TRBV25-1	-	-	TRBJ2-5	CASRSPWETQYF	TGTGCCAGCCGTTCTCCGTGGGAGACCCAGTACTTC
TRBV18	few	TRBD2	TRBJ2-1	CASSPPEAGYNEQFF	TGTGCCAGCTCACCACCGGAAGCGGGGTACAATGAGCAGTTCTTC
TRBV13	-	TRBD2	TRBJ2-3	CASSSQGLAGGPDTQYF	TGTGCCAGCAGCTCTCAGGGACTAGCGGGAGGGCCAGATACGCAGTATTTT
TRBV29-1	once	-	TRBJ2-2	CSVDQGGELFF	TGCAGCGTTGACCAAGGCGGGGAGCTGTTTTTT
TRBV6-1	-	TRBD2	TRBJ2-7	CASAGLAGGPYEQYF	TGTGCCAGCGCAGGACTAGCGGGAGGGCCCTACGAGCAGTACTTC